This TCR beta chain stems from a study of glioma-infiltrating T cells after dendritic cell vaccination. Study background: Dendritic cell vaccine was injected intradermally three times, biweekly.

The assay was immunoSEQ multiplex PCR, and TCRdb's table has in-frame clones only and misses some. Of 110,000 or so clones in the sample, nearly 90% were seen once. The count of this clone is one. Trimming stripped 1 base from V and 6 bases from J, with 10 bases between. The length of the CDR3 is 14 residues. CDR1 and CDR2 (germline): SGHNT, YENEEA. Time point indicated: after dendritic cell vaccination, including at tumor progression/relapse. None of the glioblastoma patients had an isocitrate dehydrogenase mutation. The V and J genes are TRBV11-3 and TRBJ2-1; D remains ambiguous. This receptor was taken from a human donor with glioblastoma. The specimen comprised blood, sampled after dendritic cell vaccination. CDR3 in DNA: TGTGCCAGCAGCTTAGCAGCGCACATCAATGAGCAGTTCTTC. Encoded protein: CASSLAAHINEQFF.